The sample holds many counts of the clone carrying this TCR beta chain. As yet, its antigen is unknown. The germline gene is not matched at one end of the junction; a read error may be the cause. 5'RACE employing 10-nucleotide random UMIs yielded the cDNA. TCRdb processed the 5' RACE reads anew with MiXCR; each CDR3 protein has one entry. There are about 65,000 distinct CDR3 sequences in the sample; approximately 4.2% occur only once, and 2.5% to 3% lies in the top ten. For the unsorted libraries, 2 million PBMCs stored at -80 C served as input. The entry originates in a study of neurological immune-mediated disorders. Study results and caveats: No link was found between any clinical or MRI feature and the multiple sclerosis repertoire cluster.

The CDR3 runs 15 residues. Germline assignment: CDR1 DFQATT and CDR2 SNEGSKA (reference sequence). What was sequenced was PBMCs. This chain uses TRBV20-1 with TRBJ1-5; D call uncertain. The TCR was taken from a man aged 50 to 60 with multiple sclerosis. CDR3 protein: CSARVSRGSNQPQNF. The CDR3 bases are TGCAGTGCTAGAGTGTCTCGGGGAAGCAATCAGCCCCAGAATTTT.